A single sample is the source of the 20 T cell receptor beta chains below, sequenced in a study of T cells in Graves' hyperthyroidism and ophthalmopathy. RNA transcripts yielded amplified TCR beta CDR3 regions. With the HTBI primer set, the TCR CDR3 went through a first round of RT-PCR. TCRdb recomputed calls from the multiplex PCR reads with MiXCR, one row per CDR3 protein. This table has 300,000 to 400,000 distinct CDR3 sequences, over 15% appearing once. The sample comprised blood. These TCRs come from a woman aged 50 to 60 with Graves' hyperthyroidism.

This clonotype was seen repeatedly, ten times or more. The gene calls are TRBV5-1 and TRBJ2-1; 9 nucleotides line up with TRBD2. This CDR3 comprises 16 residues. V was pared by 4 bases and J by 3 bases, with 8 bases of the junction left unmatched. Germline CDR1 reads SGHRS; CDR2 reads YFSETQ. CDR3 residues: CASSGTGLASYNEQFF. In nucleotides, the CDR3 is TGCGCCAGCAGCGGAACCGGACTAGCGAGCTACAATGAGCAGTTCTTC.

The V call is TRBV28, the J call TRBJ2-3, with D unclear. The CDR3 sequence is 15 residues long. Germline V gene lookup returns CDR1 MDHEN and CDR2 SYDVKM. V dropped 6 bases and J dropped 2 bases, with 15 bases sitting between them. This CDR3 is CASSPPGSLTDTQYF. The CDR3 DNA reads TGTGCCAGCAGCCCCCCCGGATCTCTCACAGATACGCAGTATTTT. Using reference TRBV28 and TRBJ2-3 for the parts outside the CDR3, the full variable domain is DVKVTQSSRYLVKRTGEKVFLECVQDMDHENMFWYRQDPGLGLRLIYFSYDVKMKEKGDIPEGYSVSREKKERFSLILESASTNQTSMYLCASSPPGSLTDTQYFGPGTRLTVL.

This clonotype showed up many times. CDR3 sequence reads: CASSVSPYSNQPQHF. Written as DNA, the CDR3 is TGTGCCAGCAGTGTCAGCCCTTATAGCAATCAGCCCCAGCATTTT. V gene TRBV2 combines with J gene TRBJ1-5; D is unresolved. This CDR3 has 15 amino acids. Germline V gene data show CDR1 as SNHLY and CDR2 as FYNNEI. Trimming cost V 4 bases and J 0 bases, with 10 bases left between them.

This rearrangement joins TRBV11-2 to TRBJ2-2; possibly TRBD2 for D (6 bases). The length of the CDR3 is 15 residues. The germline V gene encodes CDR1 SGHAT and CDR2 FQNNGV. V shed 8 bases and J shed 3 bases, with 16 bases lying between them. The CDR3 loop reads CASFLGAGYTGELFF. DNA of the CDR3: TGTGCCAGCTTCCTTGGGGCGGGATACACCGGGGAGCTGTTTTTT.

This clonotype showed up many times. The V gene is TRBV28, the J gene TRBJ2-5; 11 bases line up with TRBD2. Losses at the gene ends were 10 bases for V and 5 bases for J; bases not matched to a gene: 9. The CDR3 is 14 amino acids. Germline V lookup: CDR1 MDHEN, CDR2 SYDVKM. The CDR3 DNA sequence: TGTGCCACCACGACTAGCGGGAACGATGAGACCCAGTACTTC. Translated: CATTTSGNDETQYF.

The CDR3 coding sequence is TGCGCCAGCAGCTTGTTTGGTGTTCCCCAAGAGACCCAGTACTTC. This translates into CASSLFGVPQETQYF. The rearrangement links TRBV5-1 to TRBJ2-5; D unclear. Trimming shortened V by 1 base and J by 1 base, and 11 bases separated the two germline ends. CDR1 is SGHRS, CDR2 YFSETQ, per germline. The CDR3 consists of 15 residues.

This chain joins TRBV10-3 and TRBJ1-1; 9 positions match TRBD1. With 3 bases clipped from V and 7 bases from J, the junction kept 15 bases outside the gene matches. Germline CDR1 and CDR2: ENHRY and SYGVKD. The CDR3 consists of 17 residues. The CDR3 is CAISDPGSQGANFEAFF. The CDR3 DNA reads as TGTGCCATCAGTGACCCTGGATCACAGGGGGCAAATTTTGAAGCTTTCTTT.

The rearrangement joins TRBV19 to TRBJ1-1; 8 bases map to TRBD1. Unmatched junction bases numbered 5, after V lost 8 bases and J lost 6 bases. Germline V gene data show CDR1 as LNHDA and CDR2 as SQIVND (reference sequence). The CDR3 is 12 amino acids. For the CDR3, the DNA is TGTGCCAGTGCAGACAGGGGCTCTGAAGCTTTCTTT. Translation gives CASADRGSEAFF. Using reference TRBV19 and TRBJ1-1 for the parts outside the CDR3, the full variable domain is DGGITQSPKYLFRKEGQNVTLSCEQNLNHDAMYWYRQDPGQGLRLIYYSQIVNDFQKGDIAEGYSVSREKKESFPLTVTSAQKNPTAFYLCASADRGSEAFFGQGTRLTVV.

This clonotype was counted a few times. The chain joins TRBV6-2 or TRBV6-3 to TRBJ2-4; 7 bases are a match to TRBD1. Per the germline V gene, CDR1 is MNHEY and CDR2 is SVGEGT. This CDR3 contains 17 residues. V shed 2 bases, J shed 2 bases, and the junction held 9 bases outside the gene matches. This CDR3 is CASSYRLSGQTKNIQYF. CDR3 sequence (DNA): TGTGCCAGCAGTTACCGACTTTCGGGACAGACCAAAAACATTCAGTACTTC.

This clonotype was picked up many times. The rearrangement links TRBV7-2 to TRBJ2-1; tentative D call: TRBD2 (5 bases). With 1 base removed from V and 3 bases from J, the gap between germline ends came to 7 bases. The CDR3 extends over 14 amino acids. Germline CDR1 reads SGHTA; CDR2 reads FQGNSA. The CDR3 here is CASSLGGIYNEQFF. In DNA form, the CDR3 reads TGTGCCAGCAGCTTAGGAGGGATCTACAATGAGCAGTTCTTC.

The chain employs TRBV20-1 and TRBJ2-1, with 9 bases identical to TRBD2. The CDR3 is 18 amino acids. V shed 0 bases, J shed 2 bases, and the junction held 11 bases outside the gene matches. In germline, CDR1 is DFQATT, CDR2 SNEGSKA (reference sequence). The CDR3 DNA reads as TGCAGTGCTAGAGATGGCGAAAGAGCGGGAGGACCCTACAATGAGCAGTTCTTC. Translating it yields CSARDGERAGGPYNEQFF.

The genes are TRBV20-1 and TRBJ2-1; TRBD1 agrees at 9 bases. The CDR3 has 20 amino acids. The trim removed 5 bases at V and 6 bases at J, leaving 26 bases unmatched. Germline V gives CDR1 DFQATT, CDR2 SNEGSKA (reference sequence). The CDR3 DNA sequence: TGCAGTGCTTCCCCGGGACAGGGTGGTCGAGAAGCGCTCTCGGGCAATGAGCAGTTCTTC. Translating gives CSASPGQGGREALSGNEQFF.

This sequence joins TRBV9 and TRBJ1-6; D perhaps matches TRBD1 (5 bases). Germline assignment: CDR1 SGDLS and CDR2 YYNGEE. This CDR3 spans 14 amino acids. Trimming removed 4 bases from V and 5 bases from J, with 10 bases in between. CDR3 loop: CASSRDQDNSPLHF. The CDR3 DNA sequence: TGTGCCAGCAGCAGGGACCAGGATAATTCACCCCTCCACTTT.

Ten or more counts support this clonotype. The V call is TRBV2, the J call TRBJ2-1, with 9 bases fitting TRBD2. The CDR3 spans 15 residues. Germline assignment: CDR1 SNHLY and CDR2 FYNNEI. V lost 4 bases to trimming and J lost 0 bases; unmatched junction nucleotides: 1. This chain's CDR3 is CASSVSGGSYNEQFF. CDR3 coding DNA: TGTGCCAGCAGTGTTAGCGGGGGCTCCTACAATGAGCAGTTCTTC.

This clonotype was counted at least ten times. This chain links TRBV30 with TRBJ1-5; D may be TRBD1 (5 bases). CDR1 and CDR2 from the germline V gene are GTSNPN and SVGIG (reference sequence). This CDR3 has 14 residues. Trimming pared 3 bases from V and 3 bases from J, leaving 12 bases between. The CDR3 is CAWRKGANNQPQHF. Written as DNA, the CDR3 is TGTGCCTGGAGAAAAGGGGCGAACAATCAGCCCCAGCATTTT.

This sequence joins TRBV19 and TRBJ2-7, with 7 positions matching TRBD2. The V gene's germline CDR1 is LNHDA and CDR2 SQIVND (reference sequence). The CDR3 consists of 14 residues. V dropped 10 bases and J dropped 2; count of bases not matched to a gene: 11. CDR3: CATTGGETPYEQYF. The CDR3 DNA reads TGTGCCACCACGGGGGGAGAAACCCCCTACGAGCAGTACTTC.

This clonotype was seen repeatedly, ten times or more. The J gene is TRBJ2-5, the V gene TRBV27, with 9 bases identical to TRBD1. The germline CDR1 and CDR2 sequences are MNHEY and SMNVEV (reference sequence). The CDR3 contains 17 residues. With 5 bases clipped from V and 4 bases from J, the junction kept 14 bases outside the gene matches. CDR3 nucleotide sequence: TGTGCCAGCAGTCCCTATGGGACAGGGAGGGGGCGAGAGACCCAGTACTTC. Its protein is CASSPYGTGRGRETQYF.

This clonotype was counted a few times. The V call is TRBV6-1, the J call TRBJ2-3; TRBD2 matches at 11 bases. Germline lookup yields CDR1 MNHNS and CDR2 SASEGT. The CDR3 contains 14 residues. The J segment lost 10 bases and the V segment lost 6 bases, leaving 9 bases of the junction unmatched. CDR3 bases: TGTGCCAGCAGAGGTAGCGGGGGGGGTCAAGCGCAGTATTTT. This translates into CASRGSGGGQAQYF.

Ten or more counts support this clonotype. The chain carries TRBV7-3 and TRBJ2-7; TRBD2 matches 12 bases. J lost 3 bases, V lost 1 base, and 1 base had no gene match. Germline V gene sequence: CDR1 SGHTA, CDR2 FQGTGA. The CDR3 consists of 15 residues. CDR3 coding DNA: TGTGCCAGCAGCTTAAGGACTAGCGGGATCTACGAGCAGTACTTC. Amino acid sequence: CASSLRTSGIYEQYF.

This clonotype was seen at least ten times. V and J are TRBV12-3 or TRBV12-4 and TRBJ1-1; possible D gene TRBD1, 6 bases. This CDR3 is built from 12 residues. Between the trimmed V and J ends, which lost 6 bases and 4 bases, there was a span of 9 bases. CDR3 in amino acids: CASSTGFTEAFF. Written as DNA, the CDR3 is TGTGCCAGCAGCACAGGGTTCACTGAAGCTTTCTTT.